This is a list of T cell receptor beta chains from one sample in a study of blood T cell repertoires in COVID-19. Using immunoSEQ multiplex PCR, the repertoire was profiled, and TCRdb retains in-frame clones only, with some absent. The profile shows some 290,000 clones, less than 85% of them singletons. The sample was peripheral blood. These receptors came from a man between 60 and 70 years old who had recovered from COVID-19. Each CDR3 is given with its conserved first and last residue. A D gene is named only where the DNA matches it firmly. Rows may omit the clone size; those that give it use once, few, many or a size class.

TRBV6-5	NA	NA	TRBJ1-4	TGTGCCAGCAACGTCAGGGCGGAAACTAATGAAAAACTGTTTTTT	CASNVRAETNEKLFF
TRBV10-2	few	TRBD2	TRBJ2-5	TGCGCCAGCAGTGGAAGACTAGCGGGAGCCCCACCCGGTAGCCAAGAGACCCAGTACTTC	CASSGRLAGAPPGSQETQYF
TRBV6-1	few	TRBD1	TRBJ1-5	TGTGCCAGCAGTGAATTCCGGACAGGGGCCCAGCATTTT	CASSEFRTGAQHF
TRBV12-5	NA	TRBD2	TRBJ2-7	TGTGCTAGTGGTATGGGACTAGCGGAAAGAGGCCGTTACGAGCAGTACTTC	CASGMGLAERGRYEQYF
TRBV3-1/TRBV3-2	NA	NA	TRBJ2-7	TGTGCCAGCAGCCCCGGAGGGGAGCAGTACTTC	CASSPGGEQYF
TRBV19	NA	TRBD1	TRBJ1-2	TGTGCCAGTAGTATGGACAGGGGATCTCATGGCTACACCTTC	CASSMDRGSHGYTF
TRBV6-5	NA	NA	TRBJ2-1	TGTGCCAGCCGAGACAGAAACTCCTACAATGAGCAGTTCTTC	CASRDRNSYNEQFF
TRBV30	NA	TRBD1	TRBJ1-6	TGTGCCTGGAGTGCCAGGACAGGGGGCAATTCACCCCTCCACTTT	CAWSARTGGNSPLHF
TRBV6-6	NA	TRBD2	TRBJ2-7	TGTGCCAGCAGTTACTCTCGTGCGGGGGCCTACGAGCAGTACTTC	CASSYSRAGAYEQYF
TRBV12-3/TRBV12-4	NA	NA	TRBJ2-2	TGTGCCAGCAGTGACATGTTAGTCGGGGAGCTGTTTTTT	CASSDMLVGELFF
TRBV30	NA	TRBD2	TRBJ2-3	TGTGCCTGGAGTGTTCTACTCGGGGGGGCGACAGATACGCAGTATTTT	CAWSVLLGGATDTQYF
TRBV6-5	NA	TRBD2	TRBJ2-7	TGTGCCAGCCGAAGCGGGGGGACTACCTACGAGCAGTACTTC	CASRSGGTTYEQYF
TRBV10-3	NA	NA	TRBJ2-2	TGTGCCATCAGTGAGTCATCCAGGGCGAACACCGGGGAGCTGTTTTTT	CAISESSRANTGELFF
TRBV7-3	NA	NA	TRBJ1-1	TGTGCCAGCAGCCCCAAGAGATCCGGGACACAAACCCCCGCTGAAGCTTTCTTT	CASSPKRSGTQTPAEAFF
TRBV5-1	NA	TRBD2	TRBJ2-3	TGCGCCAGCGGGCGTGAGTTCAGCGGGGGGGCTGATACGCAGTATTTT	CASGREFSGGADTQYF
TRBV5-4	NA	NA	TRBJ2-3	TGTGCCAGCACCAAATCAGGACAGCTATTACTTAGCACAGATACGCAGTATTTT	CASTKSGQLLLSTDTQYF
TRBV6-6	NA	TRBD2	TRBJ2-1	TGTGCCAGCAGTTACACCGTTGCGGGAGGGAGGAATGAGCAGTTCTTC	CASSYTVAGGRNEQFF
TRBV7-9	NA	TRBD1	TRBJ1-1	TGTGCCAGCAGCTTCGGACAGGGGCTGATGAACACTGAAGCTTTCTTT	CASSFGQGLMNTEAFF
TRBV30	NA	TRBD2	TRBJ2-7	TGTGCCTGTACCGGGACTAGCGATCGCGAGCAGTACTTC	CACTGTSDREQYF
TRBV2	NA	NA	TRBJ2-7	TGTGCCAGCACCATAGACCGGGGTGTCTCGGTCTTCTACGAGCAGTACTTC	CASTIDRGVSVFYEQYF
TRBV5-6	few	TRBD1	TRBJ1-3	TGTGCCAGCAGTCTTCCGGGACAGGAGGGGGGAAACACCATATATTTT	CASSLPGQEGGNTIYF
TRBV5-1	NA	TRBD2	TRBJ2-3	TGCGCCAGCAGCTTGGGGTCTCTGGTAGCGGGGGACACAGATACGCAGTATTTT	CASSLGSLVAGDTDTQYF
TRBV29-1	NA	NA	TRBJ2-5	TGCAGCGTAGAAGGCCCAGGGGCGACCCAGTACTTC	CSVEGPGATQYF
TRBV15	once	TRBD2	TRBJ2-7	TGTGCCACCAGCAGAGAGTACACTAGCGGGAGGACTAGCTCCTACGAGCAGTACTTC	CATSREYTSGRTSSYEQYF
TRBV25-1	NA	TRBD1	TRBJ1-6	TGTGCCAGCAGCGGAACAGGGGGCGTCGATTCACCCCTCCACTTT	CASSGTGGVDSPLHF
TRBV7-8	NA	TRBD1	TRBJ2-7	TGTGCCAGCAGCAGAACGGGACAGGGGGCGCGCGAGCAGTACTTC	CASSRTGQGAREQYF
TRBV25-1	NA	NA	TRBJ1-2	TGTGCCAGCAGTGAATTCGGAGTCAGAAACTATGGCTACACCTTC	CASSEFGVRNYGYTF
TRBV7-3	NA	NA	TRBJ2-2	TGTGCCAGCGGGGGCCCAAACACCGGGGAGCTGTTTTTT	CASGGPNTGELFF
TRBV15	NA	NA	TRBJ1-1	TGTGCCACCAGCAGGAGGGACACCCTGGGCACTGAAGCTTTCTTT	CATSRRDTLGTEAFF
TRBV19	NA	NA	TRBJ2-5	TGTGCCAGTAGTATAGATGCGCCCGGGTTGGAGACCCAGTACTTC	CASSIDAPGLETQYF
TRBV5-1	few	NA	TRBJ2-2	TGCGCCAGCAAGACGAATCCCGGAGGGCCCGGGGAGCTGTTTTTT	CASKTNPGGPGELFF
TRBV24-1	NA	TRBD1	TRBJ2-5	TGTGCCACCAGTGAGCTGGGACAGGGGGATGAGACCCAGTACTTC	CATSELGQGDETQYF